This T cell receptor (beta chain) was identified during a study of blood T cells in healthy people across ages. Primed by a sample-barcoded 5' primer and a J-beta primer mix, a second PCR proceeded for roughly 7 to 11 cycles. TCRdb redid the calling of the 5' RACE reads with MiXCR, one entry per CDR3 protein. The sample holds 710,000 or so distinct CDR3 sequences, about 34% seen once. The individuals who served as donors were healthy Caucasians living in Russia, aged about 6 to 95. Each sample had at least 6 million PBMCs isolated. Overall study findings and caveats: Significant beta diversity loss was already apparent by age approximately 38, declining roughly linearly.

The CDR3 extends over 15 amino acids. Germline V gene data show CDR1 as LGHDT and CDR2 as YNNKEL (reference sequence). V shed 2 bases and J 11 bases; nucleotides not matched to a gene: 5. This clonotype was observed a few times. The antigen is undetermined. The origin of this receptor is a woman older than 75 in good health. Sequenced input: blood. The gene calls are TRBV3-1 and TRBJ1-6; 11 bases fit TRBD1. The CDR3, as DNA: TGTGCCAGCAGCCAACATCGGACAGGGGGCCCACCCCTCCACTTT. Translated: CASSQHRTGGPPLHF.